What follows is one TCR beta chain and its context. This clonotype was seen a handful of times. No antigen is known for it. No base qualities exist here, and no much larger clone lies one base off it. The data were taken from a study of T-cell memory formation after mild COVID-19 (dated by TCRdb to the early 2020s). In the study overall: TCR sequence clusters from the two donors were largely donor specific. The cohort comprised two young, previously healthy adult volunteers, one female and one male. In a couple of donors, T-cell clones that expanded and contracted after mild COVID-19 were followed by sequencing TCRalpha and TCRbeta repertoires longitudinally. General findings and caveats noted by the study authors: Whether the second-wave clones peaking on day 37 were SARS-CoV-2 specific was not confirmed. Contracting CD4+ clones were located mainly in the CM and EM memory subsets, whereas CD8+ clones were found to be enriched in EMRA. Balanced CD4/CD8 phenotypes were observed for clones contracting from day 15 to 85, whereas a bias towards CD4+ was observed for a second wave of clones expanding from day 15 to 37. The study covered only a couple of mild cases, and larger cohorts including severe cases with pre-infection samples were considered necessary. Some responding clones were found in pre-infection memory, which suggests that pre-existing cross-reactive memory T cells took part in the SARS-CoV-2 response.

Sequencing was performed on an Illumina NovaSeq 6000. TCRalpha and TCRbeta cDNA libraries were built by 5'RACE with constant-segment primers, adding sample barcodes and unique molecular identifiers. RNA was extracted from every sample with Trizol reagent. Amplification of the libraries took two PCR steps, and the second step added a second sample barcode plus Illumina TruSeq adapters. Libraries were sequenced on an Illumina NovaSeq with 2 x 150 bp paired-end reads. The authors' pipeline ran thus. Reads were demultiplexed and collapsed into UMI-guided consensus sequences with migec v1.2.7. Using mixcr v2.1.11, UMI consensuses were aligned to TRA and TRB V and J templates and then assembled into clonotypes. Clonotypes were classified as expanded or contracted when called significant by both edgeR and NoisET, with noise models trained on biological replicates. For edgeR calls, the cutoffs were a false discovery rate-adjusted p below 0.01 and a log2 fold-change threshold of 1. As an exploratory analysis of dynamics, max-normalized trajectories of the 1000 most abundant clonotypes were examined by PCA with hierarchical clustering. Each responding clone was given a CD4 or CD8 phenotype based on the CD4+ and CD8+ repertoires, which had been sequenced separately. TCRdb reworked the public reads: Q25 trimming with fastp, MiXCR clone assembly, productive beta chains retained. Duplicate CDR3 protein sequences are folded into a single record with the most common DNA and genes. These V and J calls are TCRdb output, not the study's own analysis. This sample comprises approximately 98,000 distinct CDR3 sequences, roughly a sixth of them detected only once. The ten largest clones capture roughly 6% of the sample.

Ficoll-Paque density gradient centrifugation was used to isolate PBMCs. V sheds 1 base and J sheds 5 bases, leaving 12 bases between their ends. According to the germline V gene, CDR1 reads SGHRS and CDR2 reads YFSETQ. Reading from cysteine to phenylalanine, the CDR3 counts 14 amino acids. CDR3 DNA is the only sequence kept; it has 42 bases, read in frame from the first base. The TCR originated in a man younger than 35 who had mild COVID-19 (a few samples of this study predate the infection). The sample titles of this study are shuffled in the database, so cell type and time point are left out; the donor was told from shared clones. Sequencing was carried out using PBMCs or a T cell subset sorted from them (not recorded which). The chain was built from TRBV5-1 and TRBJ2-5, with the D segment identity uncertain. The CDR3 in this case is CASSLRPPTETQYF. The DNA reads as follows: TGCGCCAGCAGCTTGAGACCCCCGACGGAGACCCAGTACTTC.